These T cell receptor beta chains were read from a single sample in a study of prognosis after radiotherapy for stage I lung cancer. TCRdb fed the multiplex PCR reads into MiXCR, producing one record per CDR3 protein. The table records approximately 35,000 distinct CDR3 sequences, 25% to 40% of them present only once. The sequenced sample was PBMCs, obtained before or after stereotactic body radiation therapy (not recorded which). All receptors come from a donor aged 50 or older with non-small cell lung cancer. Each CDR3 is given with its conserved first and last residue. Each record gives: V gene, J gene, clone size, D gene, CDR3 DNA, CDR3 protein. The D gene is left open where the match is weak. Where a row states a size, it is once, few, many or the class of an expanded clone; other rows omit it.

TRBV4-1	TRBJ1-1	few	-	TGCGCCAGCAGCCAATTACCTACAGCCTTTGCCCTTGAAGCTTTCTTT	CASSQLPTAFALEAFF
TRBV11-2	TRBJ1-3	many	-	TGTGCCAGCAGCGACACGAGCTCTGGAAACACCATATATTTT	CASSDTSSGNTIYF
TRBV5-1	TRBJ1-1	many	-	TGCGCCAGCAGCCTCGTAAAGGGTGGTAGTGAAGCTTTCTTT	CASSLVKGGSEAFF
TRBV13	TRBJ2-2	many	-	TGTGCCAGCAGCCGATGGGGGAGTACCGGGGAGCTGTTTTTT	CASSRWGSTGELFF
TRBV7-2	TRBJ1-4	many	-	TGTGCCAGCAGTCAGACGGGGGGAAAACTGTTTTTT	CASSQTGGKLFF
TRBV28	TRBJ2-2	-	-	TGTGCCAGCAGTTTCCCCTACAGTCCGAACACCGGGGAGCTGTTTTTT	CASSFPYSPNTGELFF
TRBV5-1	TRBJ2-3	many	TRBD2	TGCGCCAGCAGCAACCTAGGTAGCGGGGGTTTTAGCACAGATACGCAGTATTTT	CASSNLGSGGFSTDTQYF
TRBV20-1	TRBJ1-2	-	TRBD1	TGCAGTGCTAGCCTTGACAGGGGGCCTGTCTACACCTTC	CSASLDRGPVYTF
TRBV6-1	TRBJ2-7	-	-	TGTGCCAGTTTCCACGGGACGGTGGGTGGAGTCGAGCAGTACTTC	CASFHGTVGGVEQYF
TRBV2	TRBJ2-1	many	TRBD1	TGTGCCAGCAGAGAGGACAGGGTAGGTGAGCAGTTCTTC	CASREDRVGEQFF
TRBV20-1	TRBJ2-4	-	TRBD2	TGCATCCTTCCCGGGGGGGCGTGTGTGGCCAAAAACATTCAGTACTTC	CILPGGACVAKNIQYF
TRBV6-2/TRBV6-3	TRBJ2-7	many	TRBD2	TGTGCCAGCAGTCTTAGCGGGGCCCACTCCTACGAGCAGTACTTC	CASSLSGAHSYEQYF
TRBV2	TRBJ1-1	-	-	TGTGCCAGCAGTGAGGAAGGGAATATGAACACTGAAGCTTTCTTT	CASSEEGNMNTEAFF
TRBV6-1	TRBJ1-1	many	TRBD1	TGTGCCAGCACGCGACAGGGATCTAGTGAAGCTTTCTTT	CASTRQGSSEAFF
TRBV5-1	TRBJ1-4	many	-	TGCGCCAGCAGCTTGGTTGGGGGGTTAGGTGAAAAACTGTTTTTT	CASSLVGGLGEKLFF
TRBV28	TRBJ2-7	-	-	TGTGTCAGCAGGGGGGGACAGGTCTGGCCCCTTGAGTACTTC	CVSRGGQVWPLEYF
TRBV27	TRBJ2-2	many	-	TGTGCCAGCAGTTCCTACGGGACTTCTAACACCGGGGAGCTGTTTTTT	CASSSYGTSNTGELFF
TRBV18	TRBJ2-1	many	-	TGTGCCAGCTCACCTCTGGATGAGCAGTTCTTC	CASSPLDEQFF
TRBV6-2/TRBV6-3	TRBJ2-2	once	-	TGTGCCAGCAGGATTTCGACAGGTGCGGACACCGGGGAGCCGTTTTTT	CASRISTGADTGEPFF
TRBV2	TRBJ1-4	many	-	TGTGCCAGCAGTGAAAGGGTGTCCTTTAGTGAAAAACTGTTTTTT	CASSERVSFSEKLFF